These 30 T cell receptor beta chains originate from one sample sequenced in a study of shared clonotypes between healthy human individuals. Generated by immunoSEQ multiplex PCR, the TCRdb table keeps only in-frame clones and is missing some. Of 2 million to 2.5 million clones in the sample, approximately 93% were seen once. The sequencing sample was made of naive CD4+ T cells from PBMCs. Subset described: CD45RA+ positively selected. Receptors originate from a man younger than 35 in good health. Some clones in this sample may be carry-over from other donors' samples.

CDR3 residues: CASRYTGVAGELFF. DNA for the CDR3: TGTGCCAGCAGATATACAGGGGTGGCCGGGGAGCTGTTTTTT. The chain couples TRBV6-5 to TRBJ2-2; 7 nucleotides agree with TRBD1. Germline trimming cut 6 bases from V and 6 bases from J; bases unmatched to any gene: 7. The germline V gene encodes CDR1 MNHEY and CDR2 SVGAGI. This CDR3 comprises 14 residues.

The rearrangement uses TRBV10-2 and TRBJ1-3; possible D gene TRBD1, 6 bases. The ends were cut back, 6 bases at V and 1 base at J, with 10 bases in the middle. There are 14 residues in the CDR3. Germline V CDR1 and CDR2: WSHSY, SAAADI. CDR3 bases: TGCGCCAGCAGAGAAACAGGGTCTGGAAACACCATATATTTT. Translation gives CASRETGSGNTIYF.

The chain has TRBV11-2 and TRBJ1-1, with 7 bases matching TRBD1. Losses at the gene ends were 3 bases for V and 3 bases for J; bases not matched to a gene: 10. Germline V gene lookup returns CDR1 SGHAT and CDR2 FQNNGV. The CDR3 is 16 amino acids. In DNA, the CDR3 is TGTGCCAGCAGCTTGAACCTGGGACAGTCTTACACTGAAGCTTTCTTT. Protein sequence: CASSLNLGQSYTEAFF.

The genes are TRBV28 and TRBJ2-7, with D possibly being TRBD1 (5 bases). Trimming stripped 5 bases from V and 0 bases from J, with 14 bases between. CDR3 length: 15 residues. CDR1 is MDHEN and CDR2 is SYDVKM in the germline V gene. The chain's CDR3 is CASSLGAAGSYEQYF. CDR3 DNA sequence: TGTGCCAGCAGTCTTGGGGCAGCTGGCTCCTACGAGCAGTACTTC.

The chain uses TRBV28 and TRBJ2-1; the D is unclear. This CDR3 is built from 15 residues. Germline V CDR1 and CDR2: MDHEN, SYDVKM. The ends were cut back, 2 bases at V and 7 bases at J, with 15 bases in the middle. The CDR3 reads CASSLGIIAPNEQFF. DNA of the CDR3: TGTGCCAGCAGTTTAGGTATCATAGCACCTAATGAGCAGTTCTTC. The full variable domain, with the rest looked up from reference TRBV28 and TRBJ2-1, is DVKVTQSSRYLVKRTGEKVFLECVQDMDHENMFWYRQDPGLGLRLIYFSYDVKMKEKGDIPEGYSVSREKKERFSLILESASTNQTSMYLCASSLGIIAPNEQFFGPGTRLTVL.

The chain combines TRBV2 with TRBJ2-3, with D perhaps assigned TRBD1 or TRBD2 (7 bases each). The V and J ends lost 6 bases and 2 bases respectively, with 15 bases between them. Germline CDR1 and CDR2: SNHLY and FYNNEI. The CDR3 contains 15 residues. DNA for the CDR3: TGTGCCAGCAGCGGGGGAGGGGGCCCCACAGATACGCAGTATTTT. Translated: CASSGGGGPTDTQYF.

This sequence joins TRBV2 and TRBJ1-1, with D unresolved. Germline values: CDR1 SNHLY, CDR2 FYNNEI. V lost 3 bases, J lost 1 base, and 6 bases lay in between. This CDR3 is 13 amino acids long. The CDR3 is CASSDIPNTEAFF. CDR3 nucleotides: TGTGCCAGCAGTGACATCCCGAACACTGAAGCTTTCTTT. The full variable domain, in which reference TRBV2 and TRBJ1-1 provide the parts outside the CDR3, is EPEVTQTPSHQVTQMGQEVILRCVPISNHLYFYWYRQILGQKVEFLVSFYNNEISEKSEIFDDQFSVERPDGSNFTLKIRSTKLEDSAMYFCASSDIPNTEAFFGQGTRLTVV.

The chain uses TRBV5-4 and TRBJ1-2; 8 bases agree with TRBD1. V was clipped by 5 bases and J by 8 bases; unmatched bases: 20. Germline-derived CDR1 and CDR2 are SGHNT and YYREEE (reference sequence). The length of the CDR3 is 17 residues. This chain's CDR3 is CASSIGTGGGRLDGYTF. The DNA of the CDR3 is TGTGCCAGCAGTATCGGGACAGGTGGGGGACGCTTGGACGGCTACACCTTC.

CDR3 sequence: CASLQGPGNQPQHF. For the CDR3, the DNA is TGTGCCAGCCTTCAGGGACCTGGCAATCAGCCCCAGCATTTT. This chain joins TRBV6-1 and TRBJ1-5, with D possibly being TRBD1 (5 bases). The length of the CDR3 is 14 residues. The V gene's germline CDR1 is MNHNS and CDR2 SASEGT. V lost 8 bases and J 2 bases, leaving 13 bases between the germline ends.

This clone was seen a few times. The chain uses TRBV29-1 and TRBJ1-5; 8 positions match TRBD1. CDR1 and CDR2 from the germline V gene are SQVTM and ANQGSEA. The ends lost 5 bases at V and 4 bases at J; junction bases unmatched: 4. The CDR3 totals 13 residues. CDR3 sequence reads: CSVSDRANQPQHF. CDR3 nucleotides: TGCAGCGTTTCGGACAGGGCTAATCAGCCCCAGCATTTT.

The chain combines TRBV7-9 with TRBJ2-7, with TRBD1 identical over 9 bases. Looked up from germline, CDR1 is SEHNR and CDR2 is FQNEAQ (reference sequence). The CDR3 runs to 16 residues. The V gene end was trimmed by 5 bases and the J gene end by 4 bases; junction bases not matched to a gene: 12. CDR3 residues: CASSPGGQGGLYEQYF. CDR3 nucleotides: TGTGCCAGCAGCCCCGGGGGACAGGGAGGATTGTACGAGCAGTACTTC.

The chain is built from TRBV9 and TRBJ2-7, with 9 bases that match TRBD1. The CDR3 has 13 residues. Germline CDR1 is SGDLS and CDR2 is YYNGEE. Trimming took 4 bases from V and 7 from J; bases not matched to a gene: 6. CDR3 region: CASSLTGGGEQYF. The CDR3 DNA sequence: TGTGCCAGCAGCCTGACAGGGGGTGGGGAGCAGTACTTC.

This chain links TRBV19 with TRBJ1-5; D remains ambiguous. Germline assignment: CDR1 LNHDA and CDR2 SQIVND (reference sequence). Trimming pared 3 bases from V and 1 base from J, leaving 13 bases between. The CDR3 is 16 residues long. The CDR3 DNA reads as TGTGCCAGTAGTATTTATATAACGGTGAGCAATCAGCCCCAGCATTTT. It codes for CASSIYITVSNQPQHF.

The chain employs TRBV4-2 and TRBJ1-2; 9 nucleotides line up with TRBD1. The V gene end was trimmed by 7 bases and the J gene end by 2 bases; junction bases not matched to a gene: 5. The V gene's germline CDR1 is LGHNA and CDR2 YNFKEQ. The CDR3 contains 14 residues. The CDR3 bases are TGTGCCAGCAACCGGGGACAGGGAAACTATGGCTACACCTTC. As protein: CASNRGQGNYGYTF.

V gene TRBV2 combines with J gene TRBJ2-4; possibly TRBD2 for D (5 bases). This CDR3 comprises 16 residues. V was clipped by 6 bases and J by 5 bases, with 20 bases between them. CDR1 and CDR2 from the germline V gene are SNHLY and FYNNEI. The CDR3 bases are TGTGCCAGCAGCAACCCTTCGACGGGGAGTGAAAACATTCAGTACTTC. Translating it yields CASSNPSTGSENIQYF. Drawing the rest from reference TRBV2 and TRBJ2-4, the complete variable domain is EPEVTQTPSHQVTQMGQEVILRCVPISNHLYFYWYRQILGQKVEFLVSFYNNEISEKSEIFDDQFSVERPDGSNFTLKIRSTKLEDSAMYFCASSNPSTGSENIQYFGAGTRLSVL.

This chain joins TRBV5-1 and TRBJ2-3; D uncertain. The CDR3 is 14 residues long. In germline, CDR1 is SGHRS, CDR2 YFSETQ. V shed 5 bases and J shed 2 bases, with 12 bases lying between them. CDR3 DNA sequence: TGCGCCAGCAGGTCCGGGCAGGTCACAGATACGCAGTATTTT. It translates to CASRSGQVTDTQYF.

Concerning this clone: Compared with germline, one end of the junction differs, possibly owing to a read error. The same CDR3 can be traced to other DNA sequences in this sample. The chain employs TRBV12-5 and TRBJ2-1, with a possible D match to TRBD1 (5 bases). This CDR3 spans 11 amino acids. CDR1 is LGHNT and CDR2 is FRNRAP in the germline V gene. In DNA, the CDR3 is TGTGCTAGTGGGTTGGGGCGGGAGCAGTTCTTC. Its translation is CASGLGREQFF.

Points on this clone: The CDR3 does not end in the conserved phenylalanine or tryptophan, so this is likely a read error. The DNA is left out, because the CDR3 cannot be placed on it with certainty; the CDR3 is given as TCRdb lists it. The V call is TRBV27, the J call TRBJ2-7; the D segment call TRBD1 is taken from the table without a DNA check. The germline gives CDR1 MNHEY, CDR2 SMNVEV (reference sequence). The CDR3 is 14 amino acids in total, end residues counted. The CDR3 sequence is CASSLSRPGTGPLI.

V is TRBV2 and J is TRBJ2-1, with a weak D call TRBD2 (6 bases). Trimming stripped 6 bases from V and 0 bases from J, with 15 bases between. CDR3 length: 16 residues. Germline V lookup: CDR1 SNHLY, CDR2 FYNNEI. CDR3 in DNA: TGTGCCAGCAGGGGACTGCGGGATAGCTCCTACAATGAGCAGTTCTTC. This sequence encodes CASRGLRDSSYNEQFF. The full variable domain, completed using reference TRBV2 and TRBJ2-1, is EPEVTQTPSHQVTQMGQEVILRCVPISNHLYFYWYRQILGQKVEFLVSFYNNEISEKSEIFDDQFSVERPDGSNFTLKIRSTKLEDSAMYFCASRGLRDSSYNEQFFGPGTRLTVL.

Concerning this clone itself: Other DNA sequences of this sample code for an identical CDR3. The CDR3 nucleotides read TGTGCCAGCAGTGAAGGAAGGTCGGGGAGCACAGATACGCAGTATTTT. Protein sequence: CASSEGRSGSTDTQYF. V and J are TRBV25-1 and TRBJ2-3; weak D call: TRBD2 (5 bases). Germline CDR1 is MGHDK and CDR2 is SYGVNS. V lost 2 bases to trimming and J lost 0 bases, with 12 bases between them. The CDR3 extends over 16 amino acids.

CDR3 in amino acids: CASSRQVSGYGYTF. The CDR3 bases are TGTGCCAGTAGTAGACAGGTTTCTGGCTATGGCTACACCTTC. The genes are TRBV19 and TRBJ1-2; a weak D match, TRBD1 (6 bases). The CDR3 is 14 amino acids. Germline V CDR1 and CDR2: LNHDA, SQIVND (reference sequence). Trimming pared 4 bases from V and 4 bases from J, leaving 13 bases between.

This chain connects TRBV5-1 to TRBJ2-5, with TRBD1 as a possible D gene (5 bases). Trimming took 3 bases from V and 4 from J, leaving 13 bases between them. Germline CDR1 SGHRS, CDR2 YFSETQ. This CDR3 has 14 residues. In nucleotides, the CDR3 is TGCGCCAGCAGCTCACAGACAGTGGGAGAGACCCAGTACTTC. Translation: CASSSQTVGETQYF.

This clone was detected only once. This chain joins TRBV11-2 and TRBJ2-5, with TRBD2 matching over 9 bases. V shed 5 bases, J shed 9 bases, and the junction held 10 bases outside the gene matches. The germline gives CDR1 SGHAT, CDR2 FQNNGV. This CDR3 has 14 residues. DNA for the CDR3: TGTGCCAGCAGCCTCGTAGCGGGAGAGGGGGCCCAGTACTTC. As protein: CASSLVAGEGAQYF.

This clone has only a few counts. The V gene is TRBV30, the J gene TRBJ1-3, with unresolved D. CDR3 length: 13 residues. V was cut by 0 bases and J by 0 bases, with 3 bases left in between. Germline CDR1 reads GTSNPN; CDR2 reads SVGIG (reference sequence). The CDR3 protein is CAWSVISGNTIYF. CDR3 bases: TGTGCCTGGAGTGTAATCTCTGGAAACACCATATATTTT.

The gene calls are TRBV15 and TRBJ1-5; D may be TRBD1 (5 bases). This CDR3 comprises 16 residues. Per germline, CDR1 LNHNV and CDR2 YYDKDF (reference sequence). The V end was cut by 0 bases, the J end by 4 bases, with 13 bases between. CDR3 in amino acids: CATSRDTGQANQPQHF. CDR3 DNA: TGTGCCACCAGCAGAGATACAGGACAAGCGAATCAGCCCCAGCATTTT.

V and J are TRBV2 and TRBJ1-1; unclear D gene. V lost 0 bases to trimming and J lost 1 base, with 9 bases between them. The CDR3 runs to 15 residues. Germline CDR1 is SNHLY and CDR2 is FYNNEI. The DNA for the CDR3 is TGTGCCAGCAGTGAAGCGCTTCCGGGGAACACTGAAGCTTTCTTT. Residues: CASSEALPGNTEAFF. The full variable domain, rest sourced from reference TRBV2 and TRBJ1-1, is EPEVTQTPSHQVTQMGQEVILRCVPISNHLYFYWYRQILGQKVEFLVSFYNNEISEKSEIFDDQFSVERPDGSNFTLKIRSTKLEDSAMYFCASSEALPGNTEAFFGQGTRLTVV.

V and J are TRBV10-3 and TRBJ2-6, with D possibly matching TRBD1 (6 bases). The CDR3 has 19 residues. The V gene lost 0 bases and the J gene lost 2 bases, with 17 bases spanning the gap. Germline V CDR1 and CDR2: ENHRY, SYGVKD. DNA of the CDR3: TGTGCCATCAGTGAGTCGTGGGCCAGCAGGGGTGCTGGGGCCAACGTCCTGACTTTC. Encoded protein: CAISESWASRGAGANVLTF.

The chain uses TRBV7-2 and TRBJ2-7, with 10 bases aligning to TRBD2. V shed 0 bases and J 3 bases; nucleotides not matched to a gene: 5. Germline V gene lookup returns CDR1 SGHTA and CDR2 FQGNSA. The CDR3 runs 16 residues. For the CDR3, the DNA is TGTGCCAGCAGCTTAGCCTCTAGCGGGGGAAACTACGAGCAGTACTTC. It translates to CASSLASSGGNYEQYF.

With respect to this clone: Other DNA sequences from this sample encode an identical CDR3 as well. The chain links TRBV11-2 to TRBJ2-7, with D possibly TRBD2 on 7 matching bases. Germline assignment: CDR1 SGHAT and CDR2 FQNNGV. V lost 5 bases, J lost 3 bases, and 14 bases lay in between. This CDR3 has 14 residues. The CDR3 DNA is TGTGCCAGCAGCCTACAGGGAGGGGTCTACGAGCAGTACTTC. It is translated as CASSLQGGVYEQYF.

This clone was observed once. The gene calls are TRBV6-5 and TRBJ1-5, with 8 nucleotides matching TRBD1. CDR1 and CDR2 (germline): MNHEY, SVGAGI. V was clipped by 6 bases and J by 5 bases; unmatched bases: 0. CDR3 size: 12 residues. The CDR3 is CASRQGDQPQHF. The CDR3 DNA is TGTGCCAGCAGACAGGGGGATCAGCCCCAGCATTTT.